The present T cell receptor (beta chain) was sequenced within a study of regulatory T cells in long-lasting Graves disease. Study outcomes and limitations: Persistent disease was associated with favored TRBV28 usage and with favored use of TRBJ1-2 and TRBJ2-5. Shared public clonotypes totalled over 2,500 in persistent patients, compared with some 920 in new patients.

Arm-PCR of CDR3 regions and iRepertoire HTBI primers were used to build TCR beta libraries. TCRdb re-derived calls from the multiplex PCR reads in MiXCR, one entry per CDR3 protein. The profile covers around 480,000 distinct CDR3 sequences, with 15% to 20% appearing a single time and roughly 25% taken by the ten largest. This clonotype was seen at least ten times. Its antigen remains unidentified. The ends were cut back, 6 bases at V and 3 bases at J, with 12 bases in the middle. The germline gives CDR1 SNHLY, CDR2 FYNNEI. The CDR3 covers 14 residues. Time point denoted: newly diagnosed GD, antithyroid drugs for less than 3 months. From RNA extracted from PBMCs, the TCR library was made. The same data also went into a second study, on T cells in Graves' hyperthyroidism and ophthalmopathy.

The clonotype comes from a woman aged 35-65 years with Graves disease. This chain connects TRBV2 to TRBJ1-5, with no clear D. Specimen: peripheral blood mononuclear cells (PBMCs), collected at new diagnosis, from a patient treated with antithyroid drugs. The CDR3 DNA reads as TGTGCCAGCAGGTCTGACGGAATCAATCAGCCCCAGCATTTT. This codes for CASRSDGINQPQHF.